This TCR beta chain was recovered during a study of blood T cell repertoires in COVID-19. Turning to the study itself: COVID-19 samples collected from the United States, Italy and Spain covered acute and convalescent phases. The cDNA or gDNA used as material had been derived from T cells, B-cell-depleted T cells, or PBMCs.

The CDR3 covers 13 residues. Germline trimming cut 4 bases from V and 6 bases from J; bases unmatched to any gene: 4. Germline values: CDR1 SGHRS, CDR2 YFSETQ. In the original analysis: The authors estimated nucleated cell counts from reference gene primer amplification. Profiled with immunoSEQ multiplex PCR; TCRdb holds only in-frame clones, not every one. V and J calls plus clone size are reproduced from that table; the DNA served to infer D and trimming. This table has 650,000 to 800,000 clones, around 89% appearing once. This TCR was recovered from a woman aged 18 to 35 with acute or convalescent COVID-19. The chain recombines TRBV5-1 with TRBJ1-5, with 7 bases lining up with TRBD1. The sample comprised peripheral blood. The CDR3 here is CASSEDRSQPQHF. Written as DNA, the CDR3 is TGCGCCAGCAGCGAGGACAGGTCTCAGCCCCAGCATTTT.